The 27 T cell receptor beta chains in this list originate from one sample, sequenced in a study of blood T cell repertoires in COVID-19. This table comes from immunoSEQ multiplex PCR, and its TCRdb copy is limited to in-frame clones, with some not included. The data show around 300,000 clones, approximately 90% seen once. The sample consisted of peripheral blood. These receptor sequences come from a woman under 40 with COVID-19, enrolled during active disease.

The CDR3 DNA sequence: TGTGCCAGCAGCGTAGTCGAGAGGGGAGGGGGATATGGCTACACCTTC. This encodes CASSVVERGGGYGYTF. The chain recombines TRBV9 with TRBJ1-2, with a weak D call TRBD1 (6 bases). Trimming shortened V by 0 bases and J by 5 bases, and 17 bases separated the two germline ends. Germline V lookup: CDR1 SGDLS, CDR2 YYNGEE. The CDR3 has 16 residues.

The rearrangement links TRBV7-9 to TRBJ1-4; TRBD1 might be the D (5 bases). Trimming cost V 2 bases and J 5 bases, with 12 bases left between them. This CDR3 comprises 15 residues. Germline-derived CDR1 and CDR2 are SEHNR and FQNEAQ (reference sequence). This CDR3 reads CASSLNRGGNEKLFF. As DNA, the CDR3 is TGTGCCAGCAGCTTAAATAGGGGAGGGAATGAAAAACTGTTTTTT.

This sequence joins TRBV5-1 and TRBJ2-3; 7 positions match TRBD2. Germline lookup yields CDR1 SGHRS and CDR2 YFSETQ. Trimming removed 3 bases from V and 2 bases from J; junction bases left unmatched: 6. CDR3 length: 15 residues. The CDR3 DNA reads TGCGCCAGCAGCTCTCAGCGGGGCAACACAGATACGCAGTATTTT. Its translation: CASSSQRGNTDTQYF.

The rearrangement uses TRBV4-1 and TRBJ2-3; the match to TRBD2 covers 15 bases. J was trimmed by 8 bases and V by 3 bases; bases with no gene match: 6. The germline gives CDR1 MGHRA, CDR2 YSYEKL. The CDR3 contains 16 residues. CDR3 DNA sequence: TGCGCCAGCAGCCAGGGGACTAGCGGGGGGACCCTTACGCAGTATTTT. As protein: CASSQGTSGGTLTQYF.

V gene TRBV5-1 combines with J gene TRBJ2-2; 7 nucleotides match TRBD2. CDR3 length equals 17 residues. Germline lookup yields CDR1 SGHRS and CDR2 YFSETQ. V lost 1 base to trimming and J lost 8 bases; unmatched junction nucleotides: 14. The DNA of the CDR3 is TGCGCCAGCAGCTTGAACCCTCCTGGGGGGGAGAAAGGGGAGCTGTTTTTT. Amino acid sequence: CASSLNPPGGEKGELFF.

This chain uses TRBV7-2 with TRBJ2-1, with 12 bases fitting TRBD2. The V gene's germline CDR1 is SGHTA and CDR2 FQGNSA. V shed 2 bases and J 4 bases; nucleotides not matched to a gene: 9. The CDR3 consists of 18 residues. The DNA of the CDR3 is TGTGCCAGCAGCTTACCCCATCGACTAGCGGGGGCATACAATGAGCAGTTCTTC. It codes for CASSLPHRLAGAYNEQFF.

This clone was recorded once. This chain joins TRBV3-1 (or the pseudogene TRBV3-2) and TRBJ1-1, with a tentative D call TRBD1 (6 bases). V was shortened by 6 bases and J by 4 bases, with 15 bases between the two germline ends. Germline V gene lookup returns CDR1 LGHDT and CDR2 YNNKEL (reference sequence). This CDR3 is built from 14 residues. In DNA form, the CDR3 reads TGTGCCAGCAGACTCAGGGGCGCGAGCACTGAAGCTTTCTTT. Translated: CASRLRGASTEAFF.

This clone turned up a few times. The rearrangement uses TRBV25-1 and TRBJ1-5, with TRBD1 matching over 9 bases. With 2 bases clipped from V and 6 bases from J, the junction kept 11 bases outside the gene matches. Germline V gene sequence: CDR1 MGHDK, CDR2 SYGVNS. The CDR3 contains 17 residues. The CDR3 is CASSEVGAGQGIQPQHF. CDR3 DNA sequence: TGTGCCAGCAGTGAAGTCGGGGCGGGACAGGGTATTCAGCCCCAGCATTTT.

The chain recombines TRBV19 with TRBJ2-2; tentative D call: TRBD1 (6 bases). Germline V gene sequence: CDR1 LNHDA, CDR2 SQIVND (reference sequence). Trimming took off 7 bases at V and 2 bases at J, with 8 bases between the two ends. This CDR3 is built from 13 residues. The CDR3 region is CASIRGNTGELFF. The CDR3 nucleotides read TGTGCCAGTATCAGGGGAAACACCGGGGAGCTGTTTTTT.

The chain links TRBV7-2 to TRBJ1-1; 7 bases are shared with TRBD1. Germline V lookup: CDR1 SGHTA, CDR2 FQGNSA. CDR3 length: 15 residues. V dropped 5 bases and J dropped 0; count of bases not matched to a gene: 6. The CDR3, as DNA: TGTGCCAGCAGCGAAGCCGGGACAGTGAACACTGAAGCTTTCTTT. Translating gives CASSEAGTVNTEAFF.

The chain combines TRBV4-1 with TRBJ2-3, with TRBD2 identical over 8 bases. The CDR3 spans 16 residues. With 0 bases clipped from V and 3 bases from J, the junction kept 5 bases outside the gene matches. CDR1 and CDR2 from the germline V gene are MGHRA and YSYEKL. The CDR3 sequence: CASSQDRGGTTDTQYF. In nucleotides, the CDR3 is TGCGCCAGCAGCCAAGATCGGGGGGGGACAACAGATACGCAGTATTTT.

This clone appeared once. V and J are TRBV28 and TRBJ1-6, with a weak D call TRBD1 (6 bases). V lost 7 bases to trimming and J lost 9 bases, with 10 bases between them. The CDR3 spans 12 residues. CDR1 is MDHEN, CDR2 SYDVKM, per germline. CDR3 in amino acids: CASTEGVSPLHF. The CDR3 DNA sequence: TGTGCCAGCACCGAGGGGGTTTCACCCCTCCACTTT.

The chain uses TRBV7-2 and TRBJ1-1; 9 bases map to TRBD1. The CDR3 runs 15 residues. With 2 bases clipped from V and 5 bases from J, the junction kept 6 bases outside the gene matches. Germline V gene sequence: CDR1 SGHTA, CDR2 FQGNSA. The CDR3 here is CASSLIQGAGTEAFF. The CDR3 coding sequence is TGTGCCAGCAGCTTAATACAGGGGGCAGGAACTGAAGCTTTCTTT.

The rearrangement joins TRBV6-1 to TRBJ1-6; no firm D call. Trimming took off 2 bases at V and 8 bases at J, with 4 bases between the two ends. This CDR3 has 12 amino acids. Germline V lookup: CDR1 MNHNS, CDR2 SASEGT. This CDR3 is CASSERDSPLHF. DNA for the CDR3: TGTGCCAGCAGTGAACGGGATTCACCCCTCCACTTT.

The CDR3 region is CASTPGNTEAFF. The CDR3 bases are TGTGCCAGCACCCCGGGGAACACTGAAGCTTTCTTT. This chain joins TRBV7-9 and TRBJ1-1; D not resolved. This CDR3 has 12 residues. Trimming removed 7 bases at V and 1 base at J, with 7 bases between. CDR1 SEHNR and CDR2 FQNEAQ come from the germline V gene (reference sequence).

This chain links TRBV27 with TRBJ1-5; D call uncertain. V was shortened by 5 bases and J by 1 base, with 15 bases between the two germline ends. This CDR3 has 16 residues. CDR1 is MNHEY and CDR2 is SMNVEV in the germline V gene (reference sequence). CDR3: CASSPVPVESNQPQHF. The CDR3 region has the DNA TGTGCCAGCAGTCCGGTCCCGGTGGAGAGCAATCAGCCCCAGCATTTT.

This clone was detected only once. The chain recombines TRBV9 with TRBJ2-5; maybe TRBD2 (5 bases). The V gene lost 3 bases and the J gene lost 1 base, with 7 bases spanning the gap. Looked up from germline, CDR1 is SGDLS and CDR2 is YYNGEE. The CDR3 is 13 amino acids. In nucleotides, the CDR3 is TGTGCCAGCAGCGGGGAGCTCCAAGAGACCCAGTACTTC. Translating it yields CASSGELQETQYF.

The sample holds a few counts of this clone. V and J are TRBV5-1 and TRBJ1-2; no clear D gene. Trimming left V 0 bases short and J 3 bases short, with 9 bases between. The CDR3 covers 14 residues. Germline V CDR1 and CDR2: SGHRS, YFSETQ. CDR3: CASSLESSDYGYTF. CDR3 DNA: TGCGCCAGCAGCTTGGAATCCAGTGACTATGGCTACACCTTC.

The V gene is TRBV9, the J gene TRBJ2-3; tentative D call: TRBD2 (7 bases). The CDR3 loop spans 16 amino acids. The V gene's germline CDR1 is SGDLS and CDR2 YYNGEE. V was cut by 0 bases and J by 2 bases, with 13 bases left in between. DNA of the CDR3: TGTGCCAGCAGCGTAGTACCGGGGGGACACACAGATACGCAGTATTTT. It yields the protein CASSVVPGGHTDTQYF.

The chain uses TRBV7-9 and TRBJ2-7; 7 bases map to TRBD1. This CDR3 spans 14 amino acids. CDR1 and CDR2 (germline): SEHNR, FQNEAQ (reference sequence). J lost 2 bases, V lost 0 bases, and 1 base had no gene match. CDR3 protein: CASSLAGTAYEQYF. The CDR3 DNA follows: TGTGCCAGCAGCTTAGCAGGGACAGCCTACGAGCAGTACTTC. Together with reference TRBV7-9 and TRBJ2-7, the CDR3 gives the full variable domain: DTGVSQNPRHKITKRGQNVTFRCDPISEHNRLYWYRQTLGQGPEFLTYFQNEAQLEKSRLLSDRFSAERPKGSFSTLEIQRTEQGDSAMYLCASSLAGTAYEQYFGPGTRLTVT.

This clone appeared once. V and J are TRBV29-1 and TRBJ2-3; no firm D call. The CDR3 is made up of 14 amino acids. The V end lost 1 base, the J end lost 2 bases, and 10 bases lay between the germline ends. Germline V lookup: CDR1 SQVTM, CDR2 ANQGSEA. The CDR3 protein is CSVEVSFDTDTQYF. The CDR3 DNA reads as TGCAGCGTTGAAGTTAGCTTCGACACAGATACGCAGTATTTT.

The chain couples TRBV6-2 or TRBV6-3 to TRBJ1-5; TRBD1 might be the D (6 bases). The CDR3 covers 15 residues. Germline CDR1 reads MNHEY; CDR2 reads SVGEGT. V was cut by 5 bases and J by 0 bases, with 11 bases left in between. The CDR3 reads CASSPQGRSNQPQHF. In nucleotides, the CDR3 is TGTGCCAGCAGTCCCCAGGGGCGTAGCAATCAGCCCCAGCATTTT.

The chain joins TRBV6-5 to TRBJ2-5; D gene uncertain. This CDR3 is 12 amino acids long. V gave up 3 bases and J gave up 5 bases, with 7 bases separating them. CDR1 is MNHEY and CDR2 is SVGAGI in the germline V gene. The CDR3: CASSYGPETQYF. The CDR3 bases are TGTGCCAGCAGTTATGGCCCGGAGACCCAGTACTTC.

V and J are TRBV6-4 and TRBJ2-7; TRBD1 aligns across 7 bases. Germline V CDR1 and CDR2: MRHNA, SNTAGT. V trimming: 0 bases; J trimming: 3 bases; junction bases outside the gene matches: 14. The CDR3 is made up of 18 amino acids. The chain's CDR3 is CASSDSNARDRLVYEQYF. The CDR3 DNA is TGTGCCAGCAGTGACTCGAACGCCCGGGACAGATTGGTCTACGAGCAGTACTTC.

The chain is built from TRBV5-4 and TRBJ1-1; TRBD1 matches at 8 bases. Germline V gene lookup returns CDR1 SGHNT and CDR2 YYREEE (reference sequence). The length of the CDR3 is 12 residues. Trimming took 3 bases from V and 8 from J; bases not matched to a gene: 3. The CDR3 DNA sequence: TGTGCCAGCAGCTCCTGGGACAGGGAAGCTTTCTTT. Residues: CASSSWDREAFF.

V usage is TRBV11-1 and J usage is TRBJ1-1; possibly TRBD1 for D (6 bases). CDR3 length: 14 amino acids. The germline CDR1 and CDR2 sequences are SGHAT and FQDESV (reference sequence). Trimming left V 3 bases short and J 0 bases short, with 8 bases between. Here the CDR3 reads CASSFGGLNTEAFF. Here the CDR3 DNA reads TGTGCCAGCAGCTTCGGGGGGCTGAACACTGAAGCTTTCTTT.

The chain uses TRBV2 and TRBJ1-5; TRBD1 matches at 9 bases. V was clipped by 8 bases and J by 4 bases; unmatched bases: 12. CDR3 length: 16 amino acids. CDR1 SNHLY and CDR2 FYNNEI come from the germline V gene. CDR3 bases: TGTGCCAGCGGGAAGGGACGGACAGGGGTGAATCAGCCCCAGCATTTT. It yields the protein CASGKGRTGVNQPQHF.